This T cell receptor (beta chain) derives from a study of blood T cell repertoires in COVID-19. Trimming took 1 base from V and 0 from J, leaving 7 bases between them. The CDR3 totals 15 residues. Per the germline V gene, CDR1 is SGHTA and CDR2 is FQGNSA. The method was immunoSEQ multiplex PCR; TCRdb's version includes in-frame clones alone and lacks a portion of them. The sample lists over 200,000 clones, around 80% occurring once. The rearrangement uses TRBV7-2 and TRBJ1-5; no clear D. Material: peripheral blood. This sequence was found in a woman aged 80 or older with active or convalescent COVID-19. In nucleotides, the CDR3 is TGTGCCAGCAGCTTAGTGCGTTATAGCAATCAGCCCCAGCATTTT. Its translation is CASSLVRYSNQPQHF.